The rows below give T cell receptor beta chains drawn from one sample of a study of regulatory T cells in long-lasting Graves disease. TCRdb re-analysed the multiplex PCR reads in MiXCR, keeping a single row per CDR3 protein. The sample contains 250,000 to 300,000 distinct CDR3 sequences, roughly 21% of which appear only once. The sequencing here drew on peripheral blood mononuclear cells (PBMCs), taken when the disease was refractory, from a patient treated with antithyroid drugs. The receptors come from a female donor with Graves disease. The CDR3 runs from the conserved cysteine through the conserved F or W. The order of the fields is J gene, V gene, D gene, clone size, CDR3 DNA, CDR3 protein. D genes are given only for firm matches. The size field is filled for only some rows; it gives once, few, many or a size class.

j_call: TRBJ2-7
v_call: TRBV19
d_call: TRBD1
clone_size: NA
cdr3_nt: TGTGCCAGTAGTCCACAGGGGCGATACGAGCAGTACTTC
cdr3_aa: CASSPQGRYEQYF

j_call: TRBJ2-7
v_call: TRBV28
d_call: NA
clone_size: many
cdr3_nt: TGTGCCAGCAGTTTTAAAAACGAGCAGTACTTC
cdr3_aa: CASSFKNEQYF

j_call: TRBJ2-2
v_call: TRBV20-1
d_call: NA
clone_size: NA
cdr3_nt: TGCAGTGCTAGAGCTGGCAGGGGAGGCGGAGACGGGGAGCTGTTTTTT
cdr3_aa: CSARAGRGGGDGELFF

j_call: TRBJ1-4
v_call: TRBV12-3/TRBV12-4
d_call: NA
clone_size: many
cdr3_nt: TGTGCCAGCACTCTGAGGGGGGTTGATGAAAAACTGTTTTTT
cdr3_aa: CASTLRGVDEKLFF

j_call: TRBJ2-3
v_call: TRBV7-2
d_call: NA
clone_size: NA
cdr3_nt: TGTGCCAGCAGCTTACTGGAGGATACGCAGTATTTT
cdr3_aa: CASSLLEDTQYF

j_call: TRBJ2-5
v_call: TRBV7-2
d_call: NA
clone_size: NA
cdr3_nt: TGTGCCAGCAGCTTAGGGCCTAGCCCGGAGACCCAGTACTTC
cdr3_aa: CASSLGPSPETQYF

j_call: TRBJ2-5
v_call: TRBV15
d_call: TRBD2
clone_size: many
cdr3_nt: TGTGCCACCAGCAAAGACATAGGGGCGGGAGGGTTGTATACCCAGTACTTC
cdr3_aa: CATSKDIGAGGLYTQYF

j_call: TRBJ2-2
v_call: TRBV30
d_call: TRBD2
clone_size: few
cdr3_nt: TGTGCCTGGGGACTAGCGGCGAACACCGGGGAGCTGTTTTTT
cdr3_aa: CAWGLAANTGELFF

j_call: TRBJ2-7
v_call: TRBV6-1
d_call: NA
clone_size: many
cdr3_nt: TGTGCCAGCATGGACCAGACGGCGTACGAGCAGTACTTC
cdr3_aa: CASMDQTAYEQYF

j_call: TRBJ2-7
v_call: TRBV14
d_call: NA
clone_size: few
cdr3_nt: TGTGCCAGCAGCCAAGGGGTGGGCAGGGTCCACTTC
cdr3_aa: CASSQGVGRVHF

j_call: TRBJ2-7
v_call: TRBV3-1
d_call: NA
clone_size: NA
cdr3_nt: TGTGCCAGCAGCCAAGAAGGGGGAGTGATCTCCTACGAGCAGTACTTC
cdr3_aa: CASSQEGGVISYEQYF

j_call: TRBJ2-7
v_call: TRBV7-9
d_call: TRBD1
clone_size: many
cdr3_nt: TGTGCCAGCAGCTCGACCGGGACAGGGATCTACGAGCAGTACTTC
cdr3_aa: CASSSTGTGIYEQYF

j_call: TRBJ2-7
v_call: TRBV3-1
d_call: NA
clone_size: many
cdr3_nt: TGTGCCAGCAGCCAAGATTGGGCTCCCCCCTACGAGCAGTACTTC
cdr3_aa: CASSQDWAPPYEQYF

j_call: TRBJ2-2
v_call: TRBV5-6
d_call: NA
clone_size: NA
cdr3_nt: TGTGCCAGCAGCTTTTCGGCCAGGCCCACCGGGGAGCTGTTTTTT
cdr3_aa: CASSFSARPTGELFF

j_call: TRBJ1-3
v_call: TRBV9
d_call: NA
clone_size: NA
cdr3_nt: TGTGCCAGCAGCCCCAGACAGGACTTCAGCTCTGGAAACACCATATATTTT
cdr3_aa: CASSPRQDFSSGNTIYF

j_call: TRBJ2-5
v_call: TRBV28
d_call: TRBD2
clone_size: many
cdr3_nt: TGTGCCAGCAGTCCCTCACGGGCGGGAGGGCAGGAGACCCAGTACTTC
cdr3_aa: CASSPSRAGGQETQYF

j_call: TRBJ1-5
v_call: TRBV6-2/TRBV6-3
d_call: NA
clone_size: NA
cdr3_nt: TGTGCCAGCACGAACTTCCGGGGTGGCAATCAGCCCCAGCATTTT
cdr3_aa: CASTNFRGGNQPQHF

j_call: TRBJ2-7
v_call: TRBV6-1
d_call: NA
clone_size: few
cdr3_nt: TGTGCCAGCAGTGAAGGGGGTTTCCGGGCAAAGGGGCCCTACGAGCAGTACTTC
cdr3_aa: CASSEGGFRAKGPYEQYF

j_call: TRBJ2-3
v_call: TRBV20-1
d_call: NA
clone_size: NA
cdr3_nt: TGCAGTGCTAGAGAAAGGTACAGCGCGAGGAAAGATACGCAGTATTTT
cdr3_aa: CSARERYSARKDTQYF

j_call: TRBJ2-7
v_call: TRBV30
d_call: NA
clone_size: NA
cdr3_nt: TGTGCCTGGTCAAAAGGGGGTAGCTACGAGCAGTACTTC
cdr3_aa: CAWSKGGSYEQYF

j_call: TRBJ1-2
v_call: TRBV27
d_call: TRBD1
clone_size: many
cdr3_nt: TGTGCCAGCAGGACCCTCCTACAGGGGTCTTCCTTCGCCTGGGGCACTTACACCTTC
cdr3_aa: CASRTLLQGSSFAWGTYTF

j_call: TRBJ1-2
v_call: TRBV12-3/TRBV12-4
d_call: TRBD1
clone_size: many
cdr3_nt: TGTGCCAGCAGGTCCGACAGGGCGGACTATGGCTACACCTTC
cdr3_aa: CASRSDRADYGYTF

j_call: TRBJ2-7
v_call: TRBV7-8
d_call: TRBD2
clone_size: few
cdr3_nt: TGTGCCAGCAGCTTAGACGAACTATTACTAGCGGGAGGAGGTTACGAGCAGTACTTC
cdr3_aa: CASSLDELLLAGGGYEQYF

j_call: TRBJ1-2
v_call: TRBV19
d_call: NA
clone_size: NA
cdr3_nt: TGTGCCAGTAGTATCCCCGGGGGCGACTATGCCTACACCTTC
cdr3_aa: CASSIPGGDYAYTF

j_call: TRBJ2-7
v_call: TRBV7-2
d_call: NA
clone_size: NA
cdr3_nt: TGTGCCAGCAGCTTCGGACAGTTCTCCTACGAGCAGTACTTC
cdr3_aa: CASSFGQFSYEQYF

j_call: TRBJ2-5
v_call: TRBV7-2
d_call: TRBD2
clone_size: few
cdr3_nt: TGTGCCAGCAGCCCGCCGGGACTAGCGGGAGGGGCTGAGACCCAGTACTTC
cdr3_aa: CASSPPGLAGGAETQYF